These 5 T cell receptor beta chains share one sample of origin, sequenced in a study of shared clonotypes between healthy human individuals. Only in-frame clones appear in the TCRdb table, and some are missing; sequencing was by immunoSEQ multiplex PCR. The sample shows 1.5 million to 2.5 million clones, about 95% of them seen only once. CD45RO-negative, CCR7-selected cells formed the naive CD8 fraction, which excluded terminally differentiated effector memory CD45RA+ cells. Sequenced: naive CD8+ T cells sorted from blood. The receptors stem from a young man in good health.

This chain connects TRBV7-2 to TRBJ1-2; D is undetermined. Germline V gives CDR1 SGHTA, CDR2 FQGNSA. Trimming shortened V by 5 bases and J by 8 bases, and 9 bases separated the two germline ends. The CDR3 spans 11 residues. CDR3 sequence (DNA): TGTGCCAGCAGCCTATTACTGGGCTACACCTTC. This translates into CASSLLLGYTF.

Turning to this clone: Germline is not matched at one junction end, which may reflect a read error. V gene TRBV7-7 combines with J gene TRBJ2-5; 9 bases match TRBD1. The length of the CDR3 is 17 residues. Germline V gene lookup returns CDR1 SSHAT and CDR2 FNYEAQ (reference sequence). The CDR3 DNA sequence: TGTGCTAGCAGCTTAGGCCCTGGACAGGGGAGTTTGGAGACCCAGTACTTC. Encoded protein: CASSLGPGQGSLETQYF.

This chain uses TRBV2 with TRBJ2-7; D might be TRBD1 or TRBD2, each matching 6 bases. From germline, CDR1 is SNHLY and CDR2 FYNNEI. The CDR3 extends over 18 amino acids. V was pared by 7 bases and J by 0 bases, with 25 bases between. The CDR3 DNA is TGTGCCAGCAACGAGGACAGCCCAATGGACTACGTCTCCTACGAGCAGTACTTC. Translated: CASNEDSPMDYVSYEQYF.

This clone has only one observation. This chain links TRBV19 with TRBJ2-1; 10 nucleotides align to TRBD1. Losses at the gene ends were 5 bases for V and 6 bases for J; bases not matched to a gene: 10. CDR1 and CDR2 from the germline V gene are LNHDA and SQIVND (reference sequence). This CDR3 is 16 amino acids long. The CDR3 region has the DNA TGTGCCAGTAGTGGACCGACAGGGGGCGCTTTCAATGAGCAGTTCTTC. Residues: CASSGPTGGAFNEQFF.

The chain combines TRBV5-6 with TRBJ2-7, with 10 bases that match TRBD2. With V trimmed by 3 bases and J by 4 bases, 7 bases remained unmatched. CDR1 SGHDT and CDR2 YYEEEE come from the germline V gene. This CDR3 has 15 amino acids. The CDR3 is CASSSSSGSLYEQYF. The CDR3 DNA sequence: TGTGCCAGCAGCTCTTCTAGCGGGAGCCTATACGAGCAGTACTTC.